Listed below are T cell receptor beta chains from one sample, sequenced in a study of cytomegalovirus exposure and HLA in healthy donors. Only in-frame clones appear in the TCRdb table, and some are missing; sequencing was by immunoSEQ multiplex PCR. The data show 150,000 to 200,000 clones, more than 65% seen once. Sequenced material: PBMCs. The source is a woman in her 30s in good health and CMV-seronegative. The CDR3 runs from the conserved cysteine through the conserved F or W. Each record gives: V gene, D gene, CDR3 protein. The D gene is left open where the match is weak.

TRBV19	.	CASTPGKWGTEAFF
TRBV5-4	.	CASSLSKRRNTGELFF
TRBV4-3	.	CASEMVRGGELFF
TRBV25-1	.	CASSEYSGGGVGDTQYF
TRBV7-6	.	CASSPGSGQPQHF
TRBV5-4	TRBD2	CASSPVAGEGETQYF
TRBV19	.	CASSSTAFNQPQHF
TRBV2	.	CASKIRGVSQPQHF
TRBV2	.	CASSARTPYEQYF
TRBV19	TRBD1	CASSIISGQGAGEAFF
TRBV4-2	TRBD2	CASSRAGTSGLSYEQYF
TRBV9	TRBD2	CASSELAGGLYNEQFF
TRBV19	.	CASIKVHGGMNTEAFF